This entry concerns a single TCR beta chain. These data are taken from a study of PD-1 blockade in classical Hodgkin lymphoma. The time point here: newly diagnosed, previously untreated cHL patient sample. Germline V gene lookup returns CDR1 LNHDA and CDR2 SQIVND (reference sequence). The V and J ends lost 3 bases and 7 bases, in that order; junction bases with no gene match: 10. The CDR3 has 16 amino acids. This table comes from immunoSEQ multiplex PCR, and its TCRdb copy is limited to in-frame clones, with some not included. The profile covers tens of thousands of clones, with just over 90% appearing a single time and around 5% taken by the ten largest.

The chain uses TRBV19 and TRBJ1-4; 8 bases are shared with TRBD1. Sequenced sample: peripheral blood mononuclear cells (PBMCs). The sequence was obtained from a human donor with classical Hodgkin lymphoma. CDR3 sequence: CASSMTPGGRGEKLFF. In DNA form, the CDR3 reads TGTGCCAGTAGTATGACCCCAGGGGGCAGGGGTGAAAAACTGTTTTTT.